The 25 T cell receptor beta chains listed next were all sequenced from one sample in a study of blood T cell repertoires in COVID-19. Some clones are missing from TCRdb's copy, which holds only in-frame ones; the method was immunoSEQ multiplex PCR. The sample has fewer than 300,000 clones; roughly 88% are singletons. The sequenced sample consisted of PBMCs or T cells enriched from blood (not recorded which). The receptors shown here come from a woman aged 40 to 55 with acute COVID-19.

The chain combines TRBV18 with TRBJ1-1, with no clear D. V was cut by 0 bases and J by 8 bases, with 13 bases left in between. CDR1 is KGHSH, CDR2 LQKENI, per germline. The CDR3 length is 14 residues. The CDR3 DNA reads as TGTGCCAGCTCACCACCGCCCCTTGGCAGGGAAGCTTTCTTT. Encoded protein: CASSPPPLGREAFF.

This rearrangement joins TRBV19 to TRBJ2-3; D possibly corresponds to TRBD2 (5 bases). Trimming pared 2 bases from V and 0 bases from J, leaving 9 bases between. Germline loops: CDR1 LNHDA, CDR2 SQIVND (reference sequence). The CDR3 is made up of 15 amino acids. Here the CDR3 DNA reads TGTGCCAGTAGTATACAAAGCGGTAGCACAGATACGCAGTATTTT. Its translation is CASSIQSGSTDTQYF.

The chain has TRBV28 and TRBJ1-2; perhaps TRBD1 as D (6 bases). CDR3 length: 14 amino acids. The germline gives CDR1 MDHEN, CDR2 SYDVKM. Trimming shortened V by 5 bases and J by 1 base, and 11 bases separated the two germline ends. The CDR3 DNA reads as TGTGCCAGCAGTCCATACAGGGTTAACTATGGCTACACCTTC. Protein: CASSPYRVNYGYTF.

The V gene is TRBV2, the J gene TRBJ2-4, with D uncertain. V shed 8 bases and J shed 5 bases, with 10 bases lying between them. Germline V gene sequence: CDR1 SNHLY, CDR2 FYNNEI. The CDR3 is made up of 12 amino acids. Here the CDR3 DNA reads TGTGCCAGCCAGGAATCGGAAAACATTCAGTACTTC. Amino acids: CASQESENIQYF.

The chain has TRBV25-1 and TRBJ2-1, with 9 bases matching TRBD1. Germline trimming cut 3 bases from V and 8 bases from J; bases unmatched to any gene: 11. The CDR3 contains 16 residues. Germline V lookup: CDR1 MGHDK, CDR2 SYGVNS. CDR3 nucleotide sequence: TGTGCCAGCAGTGACCCGGGACAGGGTGGTATAGATGAGCAGTTCTTC. Protein product: CASSDPGQGGIDEQFF.

The rearrangement links TRBV19 to TRBJ2-3, with 9 bases matching TRBD2. CDR3 size: 15 residues. CDR1 is LNHDA, CDR2 SQIVND, per germline (reference sequence). After removal of 2 bases from V and 3 bases from J, the junction contained 3 bases not matched to a gene. CDR3 residues: CASSIRLAGTDTQYF. DNA for the CDR3: TGTGCCAGTAGTATACGGCTAGCGGGAACAGATACGCAGTATTTT.

There are many counts of this clone. V is TRBV5-1 and J is TRBJ2-2; 8 bases agree with TRBD2. Unmatched junction bases numbered 9, after V lost 0 bases and J lost 5 bases. The CDR3 has 17 residues. Germline V gene data show CDR1 as SGHRS and CDR2 as YFSETQ. CDR3 protein: CASSLVSGLAATGELFF. The CDR3 nucleotides read TGCGCCAGCAGCTTGGTCTCCGGACTAGCTGCGACCGGGGAGCTGTTTTTT. The full variable domain, with the rest looked up from reference TRBV5-1 and TRBJ2-2, is KAGVTQTPRYLIKTRGQQVTLSCSPISGHRSVSWYQQTPGQGLQFLFEYFSETQRNKGNFPGRFSGRQFSNSRSEMNVSTLELGDSALYLCASSLVSGLAATGELFFGEGSRLTVL.

This chain connects TRBV10-3 to TRBJ1-2; TRBD1 matches 9 bases. V trimming: 7 bases; J trimming: 4 bases; junction bases outside the gene matches: 7. The CDR3 runs to 14 residues. Germline assignment: CDR1 ENHRY and CDR2 SYGVKD. CDR3: CAIKGTGFIYGYTF. CDR3 coding DNA: TGTGCCATCAAGGGGACAGGGTTTATCTATGGCTACACCTTC.

This chain joins TRBV27 and TRBJ1-1; 7 nucleotides match TRBD1. The CDR3 is 17 residues long. Germline CDR1 is MNHEY and CDR2 is SMNVEV (reference sequence). V shed 5 bases and J 0 bases; nucleotides not matched to a gene: 12. The CDR3 loop reads CASSRSLNRGMNTEAFF. The CDR3 DNA sequence: TGTGCCAGCAGTCGTAGCCTAAACAGGGGAATGAACACTGAAGCTTTCTTT.

The chain is built from TRBV11-2 and TRBJ1-1, with D possibly matching TRBD1 (6 bases). V lost 2 bases to trimming and J lost 3 bases, with 10 bases between them. The CDR3 is made up of 14 amino acids. Per the germline V gene, CDR1 is SGHAT and CDR2 is FQNNGV. CDR3 protein: CASSLLRTDTEAFF. CDR3 coding DNA: TGTGCCAGCAGCTTACTCCGGACAGACACTGAAGCTTTCTTT.

The rearrangement links TRBV11-2 to TRBJ2-4; D possibly corresponds to TRBD2 (5 bases). Germline CDR1 SGHAT, CDR2 FQNNGV. Trimming shortened V by 5 bases and J by 8 bases, and 13 bases separated the two germline ends. The CDR3 extends over 13 amino acids. The CDR3: CASSSLLGDIQYF. The CDR3 coding sequence is TGTGCCAGCAGCAGTCTTCTCGGGGACATTCAGTACTTC. Full variable domain (outside the CDR3, taken from reference TRBV11-2 and TRBJ2-4): EAGVAQSPRYKIIEKRQSVAFWCNPISGHATLYWYQQILGQGPKLLIQFQNNGVVDDSQLPKDRFSAERLKGVDSTLKIQPAKLEDSAVYLCASSSLLGDIQYFGAGTRLSVL.

The chain employs TRBV7-2 and TRBJ1-2, with 8 bases that match TRBD1. Germline-derived CDR1 and CDR2 are SGHTA and FQGNSA. V was pared by 1 base and J by 3 bases, with 7 bases of the junction left unmatched. The CDR3 length is 16 residues. CDR3 in amino acids: CASSLGTGTAHYGYTF. The CDR3 bases are TGTGCCAGCAGCTTAGGGACAGGGACAGCACACTATGGCTACACCTTC.

The chain couples TRBV5-1 to TRBJ2-6; D remains unclear. The germline V gene encodes CDR1 SGHRS and CDR2 YFSETQ. The V and J ends lost 4 bases and 4 bases respectively, with 6 bases between them. The CDR3 consists of 13 residues. The CDR3 DNA reads TGCGCCAGCAGCCCAGGAGGGGCCAACGTCCTGACTTTC. It codes for CASSPGGANVLTF.

The V and J genes are TRBV11-3 and TRBJ2-7; perhaps TRBD2 as D (6 bases). CDR1 and CDR2 from the germline V gene are SGHNT and YENEEA. The V and J ends lost 2 bases and 5 bases respectively, with 10 bases between them. This CDR3 is 13 amino acids long. DNA of the CDR3: TGTGCCAGCAGCTTACCGGGGGTTGACGAGCAGTACGTC. This codes for CASSLPGVDEQYV.

The chain joins TRBV11-2 to TRBJ1-1; D is uncertain. Germline-derived CDR1 and CDR2 are SGHAT and FQNNGV. This CDR3 contains 14 residues. V was pared by 1 base and J by 2 bases, with 8 bases between. The CDR3 is CASSLGPYNTEAFF. The DNA of the CDR3 is TGTGCCAGCAGCTTAGGGCCTTATAACACTGAAGCTTTCTTT.

V usage is TRBV12-3 or TRBV12-4 and J usage is TRBJ2-7, with D possibly being TRBD2 (5 bases). CDR3 size: 11 residues. V lost 8 bases, J lost 4 bases, and 9 bases lay in between. CDR3 nucleotides: TGTGCCAGCGGGAGTACGTACGAGCAGTACTTC. This codes for CASGSTYEQYF.

V usage is TRBV19 and J usage is TRBJ1-5, with 9 bases identical to TRBD1. V trimming: 6 bases; J trimming: 6 bases; junction bases outside the gene matches: 3. The CDR3 runs to 13 residues. The germline V gene encodes CDR1 LNHDA and CDR2 SQIVND (reference sequence). CDR3 amino acids: CASSATGGQPQHF. Here the CDR3 DNA reads TGTGCCAGTAGCGCGACAGGGGGTCAGCCCCAGCATTTT.

The CDR3 here is CASSLFLASGRRGSGELFF. The CDR3 coding sequence is TGCGCCAGCAGCTTGTTTCTGGCTAGCGGGAGGCGAGGATCCGGGGAGCTGTTTTTT. This chain links TRBV5-1 with TRBJ2-2; 11 nucleotides match TRBD2. This CDR3 is 19 amino acids long. V lost 1 base, J lost 6 bases, and 14 bases stayed unmatched. Per germline, CDR1 SGHRS and CDR2 YFSETQ.

This clone was detected a few times. This rearrangement joins TRBV19 to TRBJ1-1, with TRBD1 as a possible D gene (6 bases). The CDR3 totals 15 residues. V was clipped by 2 bases and J by 2 bases, with 12 bases between them. Germline CDR1 is LNHDA and CDR2 is SQIVND (reference sequence). CDR3 amino acids: CASSISGTLNTEAFF. The CDR3 bases are TGTGCCAGTAGTATATCCGGGACATTAAACACTGAAGCTTTCTTT.

The chain couples TRBV9 to TRBJ2-1; the D is unclear. In germline, CDR1 is SGDLS, CDR2 YYNGEE. The germline V and J ends were trimmed by 2 bases and 9 bases, with 12 bases remaining between them. There are 13 residues in the CDR3. CDR3 residues: CASSVRPSGEQFF. The CDR3 nucleotides read TGTGCCAGCAGCGTGCGCCCCTCTGGTGAGCAGTTCTTC.

The chain has TRBV6-5 and TRBJ2-2, with D maybe TRBD2 (5 bases). The V end lost 0 bases, the J end lost 5 bases, and 7 bases lay between the germline ends. Germline V gene lookup returns CDR1 MNHEY and CDR2 SVGAGI. The CDR3 runs to 14 residues. The CDR3 DNA follows: TGTGCCAGCAGTTACTCCGGGGAAACCGGGGAGCTGTTTTTT. It encodes CASSYSGETGELFF.

The chain has TRBV27 and TRBJ1-3, with TRBD1 matching 7 bases. CDR1 is MNHEY and CDR2 is SMNVEV in the germline V gene (reference sequence). The CDR3 covers 15 residues. V lost 4 bases to trimming and J lost 0 bases; unmatched junction nucleotides: 3. CDR3 sequence (DNA): TGTGCCAGCAGTTCCCAGGGGGACTCTGGAAACACCATATATTTT. It encodes CASSSQGDSGNTIYF.

The chain joins TRBV27 to TRBJ2-3, with D perhaps matching TRBD2 (5 bases). This CDR3 has 16 amino acids. V was trimmed by 5 bases and J by 0 bases, leaving 15 bases between them. Looked up from germline, CDR1 is MNHEY and CDR2 is SMNVEV (reference sequence). The CDR3 protein is CASSPGFRGSTDTQYF. The CDR3 bases are TGTGCCAGCAGTCCAGGCTTTCGCGGGAGCACAGATACGCAGTATTTT.

A remark on this clone: A read error may produce the germline difference seen at one junction end. The chain has TRBV5-6 and TRBJ2-1; 9 bases are shared with TRBD2. Germline V gives CDR1 SGHDT, CDR2 YYEEEE. This CDR3 has 15 residues. The CDR3 sequence: CASSLVGTSYYEQFF. The CDR3 DNA reads as TGTGCCAGCAGCTTGGTCGGGACTAGCTACTATGAGCAGTTCTTC.

Remarks on this clone: Additional DNA sequences in this sample encode the identical CDR3. The V gene is TRBV19, the J gene TRBJ2-1, with 11 bases that match TRBD2. The junction had 5 bases not matched to a gene; V was cut back by 9 bases and J by 4 bases. This CDR3 is 14 amino acids long. Germline V gene lookup returns CDR1 LNHDA and CDR2 SQIVND (reference sequence). The CDR3 here is CASTTSGSYNEQFF. The CDR3 DNA reads as TGTGCCAGCACAACTAGCGGGAGTTACAATGAGCAGTTCTTC.